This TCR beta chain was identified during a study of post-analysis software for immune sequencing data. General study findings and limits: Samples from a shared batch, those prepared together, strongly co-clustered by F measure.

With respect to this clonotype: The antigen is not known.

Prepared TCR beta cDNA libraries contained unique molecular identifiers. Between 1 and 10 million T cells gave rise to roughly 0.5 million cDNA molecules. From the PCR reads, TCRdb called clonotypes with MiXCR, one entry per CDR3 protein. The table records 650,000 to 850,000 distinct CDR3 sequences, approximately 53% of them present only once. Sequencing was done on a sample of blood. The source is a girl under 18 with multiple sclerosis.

The CDR3 reads CATSRDAGYNEQFF. CDR3 nucleotide sequence: TGTGCCACCAGCAGAGATGCGGGTTACAATGAGCAGTTCTTC. The chain carries TRBV15 and TRBJ2-1; TRBD2 is a possible D gene (5 bases). The CDR3 is made up of 14 amino acids. Trimming left V 0 bases short and J 4 bases short, with 7 bases between. CDR1 and CDR2 from the germline V gene are LNHNV and YYDKDF (reference sequence).